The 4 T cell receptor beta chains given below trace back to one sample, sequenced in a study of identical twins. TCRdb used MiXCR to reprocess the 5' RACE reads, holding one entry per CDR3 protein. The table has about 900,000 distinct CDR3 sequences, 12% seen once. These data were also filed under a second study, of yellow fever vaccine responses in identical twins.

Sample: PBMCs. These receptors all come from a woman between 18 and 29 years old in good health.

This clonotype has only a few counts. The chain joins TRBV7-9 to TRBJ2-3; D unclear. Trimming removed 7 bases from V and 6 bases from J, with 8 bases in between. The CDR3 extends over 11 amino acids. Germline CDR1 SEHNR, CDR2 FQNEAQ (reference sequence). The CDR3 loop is CASILLDTQYF. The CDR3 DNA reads TGTGCCAGCATCCTTCTCGATACGCAGTATTTT. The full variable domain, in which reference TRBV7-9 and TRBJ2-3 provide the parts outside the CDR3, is DTGVSQNPRHKITKRGQNVTFRCDPISEHNRLYWYRQTLGQGPEFLTYFQNEAQLEKSRLLSDRFSAERPKGSFSTLEIQRTEQGDSAMYLCASILLDTQYFGPGTRLTVL.

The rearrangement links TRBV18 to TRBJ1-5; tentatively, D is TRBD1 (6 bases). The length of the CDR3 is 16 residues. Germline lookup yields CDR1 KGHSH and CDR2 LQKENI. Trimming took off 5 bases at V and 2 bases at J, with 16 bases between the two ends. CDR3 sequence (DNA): TGTGCCAGCTCAATCGCAGGGGTTTTTGGCAATCAGCCCCAGCATTTT. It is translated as CASSIAGVFGNQPQHF.

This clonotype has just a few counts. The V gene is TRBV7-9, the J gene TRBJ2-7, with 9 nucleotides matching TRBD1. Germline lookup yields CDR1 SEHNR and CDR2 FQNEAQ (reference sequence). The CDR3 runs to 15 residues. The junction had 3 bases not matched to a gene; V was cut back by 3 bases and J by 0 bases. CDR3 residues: CASSFPQGASYEQYF. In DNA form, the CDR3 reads TGTGCCAGCAGCTTTCCACAGGGGGCCTCCTACGAGCAGTACTTC.

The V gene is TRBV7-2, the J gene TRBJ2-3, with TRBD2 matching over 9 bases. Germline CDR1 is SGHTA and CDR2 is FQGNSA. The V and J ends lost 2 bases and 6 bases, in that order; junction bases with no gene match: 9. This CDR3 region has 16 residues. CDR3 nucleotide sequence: TGTGCCAGCAGCTTAAACGCGGGGGGGCTGTCGGATACGCAGTATTTT. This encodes CASSLNAGGLSDTQYF.